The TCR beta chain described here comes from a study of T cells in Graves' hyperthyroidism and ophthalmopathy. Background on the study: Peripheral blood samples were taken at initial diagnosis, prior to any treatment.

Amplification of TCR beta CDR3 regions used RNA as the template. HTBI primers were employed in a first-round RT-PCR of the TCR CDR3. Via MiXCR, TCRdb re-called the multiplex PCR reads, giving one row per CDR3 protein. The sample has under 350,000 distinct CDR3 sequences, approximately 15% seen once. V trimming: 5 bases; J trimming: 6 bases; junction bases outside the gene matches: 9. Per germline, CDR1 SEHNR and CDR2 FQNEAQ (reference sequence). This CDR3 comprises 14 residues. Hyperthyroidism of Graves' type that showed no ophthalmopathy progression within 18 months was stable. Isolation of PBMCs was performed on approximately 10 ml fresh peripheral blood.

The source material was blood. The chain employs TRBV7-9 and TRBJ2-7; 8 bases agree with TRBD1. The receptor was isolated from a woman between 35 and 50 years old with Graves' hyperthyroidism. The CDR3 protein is CASSIGTGQREQYF. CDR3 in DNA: TGTGCCAGCAGCATCGGGACAGGCCAACGCGAGCAGTACTTC.